Shown below are 7 T cell receptor beta chains from a single sample sequenced in a study of T-cell memory formation after mild COVID-19. TCRdb passed the 5' RACE reads through MiXCR, listing each CDR3 protein once. This sample has about 340,000 distinct CDR3 sequences, with approximately 16% found just once. The sequenced material came from PBMCs or a T cell subset sorted from them (not recorded which). These receptors all stem from a man younger than 30 who had mild COVID-19 (a few samples of this study predate the infection). Cell type and time point are not known.

This clonotype was seen only a few times. The V gene is TRBV5-1, the J gene TRBJ2-3; 7 nucleotides match TRBD1. Per germline, CDR1 SGHRS and CDR2 YFSETQ. The CDR3 is made up of 16 amino acids. The V segment lost 2 bases and the J segment 1 base; nucleotides outside the gene matches: 7. This chain's CDR3 is CASSFLRTGGTDTQYF. The CDR3 nucleotides read TGCGCCAGCAGCTTTTTACGGACAGGCGGCACAGATACGCAGTATTTT.

The CDR3 coding sequence is TGTGCCAGCAGTTACTCGACGGCAGGGGAGGACGGCGAGCAGTACGTC. Encoded protein: CASSYSTAGEDGEQYV. This chain joins TRBV6-2 or TRBV6-3 and TRBJ2-7; D may be TRBD1 or TRBD2 (6 bases each). V lost 0 bases to trimming and J lost 6 bases, with 18 bases between them. The CDR3 has 16 amino acids. Germline V gene data show CDR1 as MNHEY and CDR2 as SVGEGT.

This clonotype was detected a few times. The V call is TRBV16, the J call TRBJ2-7; D call uncertain. The CDR3 loop spans 13 amino acids. V gave up 1 base and J gave up 0 bases, with 4 bases separating them. CDR1 is KGHSY, CDR2 FQNENV, per germline. CDR3 coding DNA: TGTGCCAGCAGCCAATTTCACTCCTACGAGCAGTACGTC. Its protein is CASSQFHSYEQYV.

This clonotype was picked up a small number of times. The chain carries TRBV6-5 and TRBJ1-2; D is perhaps TRBD1 (6 bases). Germline CDR1 and CDR2: MNHEY and SVGAGI. The CDR3 is 16 amino acids. V was clipped by 5 bases and J by 5 bases, with 21 bases between them. CDR3 residues: CASSPEGGSFGYGYTF. The CDR3 region has the DNA TGTGCCAGCAGTCCCGAAGGGGGTTCCTTTGGGTATGGCTACACCTTC.

This clonotype was found a few times. This chain connects TRBV6-5 to TRBJ1-4; possible D gene TRBD1, 5 bases. CDR3 length: 15 residues. Germline CDR1 and CDR2: MNHEY and SVGAGI. Trimming pared 3 bases from V and 7 bases from J, leaving 15 bases between. CDR3 residues: CASSYRGRGFEKLFF. The CDR3 DNA is TGTGCCAGCAGTTATAGGGGCCGAGGGTTTGAAAAACTGTTTTTT.

This clonotype was detected ten times or more. V gene TRBV5-1 combines with J gene TRBJ2-1; D may match TRBD1 or TRBD2 (5 bases each). The CDR3 consists of 11 residues. Germline V lookup: CDR1 SGHRS, CDR2 YFSETQ. With 3 bases removed from V and 10 bases from J, the gap between germline ends came to 8 bases. Here the CDR3 reads CASSWDHEQFF. The DNA for the CDR3 is TGCGCCAGCAGCTGGGACCACGAGCAGTTCTTC.

The genes are TRBV24-1 and TRBJ2-3, with TRBD2 matching over 9 bases. CDR1 and CDR2 from the germline V gene are KGHDR and SFDVKD. The length of the CDR3 is 15 residues. J lost 5 bases, V lost 8 bases, and 10 bases had no gene match. CDR3 in amino acids: CATMKASGAVDTQYF. DNA of the CDR3: TGTGCCACCATGAAGGCTAGCGGGGCAGTAGATACGCAGTATTTT.